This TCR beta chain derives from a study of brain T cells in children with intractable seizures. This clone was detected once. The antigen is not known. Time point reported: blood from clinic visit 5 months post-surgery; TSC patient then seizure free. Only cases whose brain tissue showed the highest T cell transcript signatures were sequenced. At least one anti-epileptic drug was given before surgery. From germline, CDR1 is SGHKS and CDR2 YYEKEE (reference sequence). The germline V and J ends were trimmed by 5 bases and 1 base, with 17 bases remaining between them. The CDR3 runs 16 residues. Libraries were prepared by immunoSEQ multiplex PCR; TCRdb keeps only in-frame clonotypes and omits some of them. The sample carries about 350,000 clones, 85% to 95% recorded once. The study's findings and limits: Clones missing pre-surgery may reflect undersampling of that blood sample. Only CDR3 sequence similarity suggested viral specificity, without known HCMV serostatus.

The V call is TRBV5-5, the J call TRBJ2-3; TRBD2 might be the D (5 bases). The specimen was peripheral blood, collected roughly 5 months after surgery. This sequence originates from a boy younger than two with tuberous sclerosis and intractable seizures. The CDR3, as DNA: TGTGCCAGCAGTCCTACCCAAATCGGGGGCACAGATACGCAGTATTTT. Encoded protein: CASSPTQIGGTDTQYF.